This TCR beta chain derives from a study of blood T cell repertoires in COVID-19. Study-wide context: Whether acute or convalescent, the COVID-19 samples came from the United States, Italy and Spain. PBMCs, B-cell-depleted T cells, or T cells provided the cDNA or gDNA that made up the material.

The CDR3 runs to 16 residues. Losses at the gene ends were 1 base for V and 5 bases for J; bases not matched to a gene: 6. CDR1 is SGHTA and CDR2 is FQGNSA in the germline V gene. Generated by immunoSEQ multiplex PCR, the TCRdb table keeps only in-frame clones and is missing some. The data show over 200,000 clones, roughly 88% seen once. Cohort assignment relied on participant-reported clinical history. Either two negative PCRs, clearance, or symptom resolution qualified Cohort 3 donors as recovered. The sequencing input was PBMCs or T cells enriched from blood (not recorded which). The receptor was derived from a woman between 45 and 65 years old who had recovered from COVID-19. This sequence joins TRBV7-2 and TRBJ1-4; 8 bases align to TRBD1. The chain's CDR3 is CASSLGFWTGNEKLFF. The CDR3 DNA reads TGTGCCAGCAGCTTAGGTTTCTGGACAGGGAATGAAAAACTGTTTTTT.